What follows are 16 T cell receptor beta chains derived from one specimen sequenced in a study of blood T cell repertoires in COVID-19 (TCRdb year 2020). Library prep was done by the immunoSEQ multiplex PCR assay. Held by TCRdb, this immuneACCESS table contains in-frame sequences only and omits some clones. Under half of the omission traces to an unresolved V gene where checked; the cause of the rest is unknown. This sample has about 110,000 clones in its table, and 55% to 75% of those were observed once. Jointly, the top ten make up 1.8% of the sample. The sequenced material came from peripheral blood. The source of these receptors is a woman between 35 and 50 years old with acute or convalescent COVID-19.

The genes are TRBV2 and TRBJ1-3, with TRBD1 identical over 9 bases. Germline V lookup: CDR1 SNHLY, CDR2 FYNNEI. V lost 4 bases and J lost 3; bases outside the gene matches: 4. The CDR3 covers 15 residues. This CDR3 is CASSAQGASGNTIYF. In DNA form, the CDR3 reads TGTGCCAGCAGTGCACAGGGGGCGAGTGGAAACACCATATATTTT.

The gene calls are TRBV5-1 and TRBJ2-5, with TRBD1 matching over 9 bases. The CDR3 runs 17 residues. In germline, CDR1 is SGHRS, CDR2 YFSETQ. With V trimmed by 1 base and J by 1 base, 8 bases remained unmatched. The CDR3 here is CASSLRGTGSGQETQYF. CDR3 DNA: TGCGCCAGCAGCTTGAGGGGGACAGGGTCCGGCCAAGAGACCCAGTACTTC.

The V and J genes are TRBV6-1 and TRBJ1-3; TRBD1 matches at 7 bases. Germline CDR1 reads MNHNS; CDR2 reads SASEGT. Trimming at V came to 3 bases and at J to 1 base, leaving 0 bases not matched to a gene. This CDR3 has 14 amino acids. CDR3 nucleotide sequence: TGTGCCAGCAGTGAGACAGGGTCTGGAAACACCATATATTTT. Protein: CASSETGSGNTIYF.

J is TRBJ1-5 and V is TRBV2; D is undetermined. Germline V gene sequence: CDR1 SNHLY, CDR2 FYNNEI. The CDR3 totals 14 residues. V was cut by 6 bases and J by 2 bases, with 11 bases left in between. The DNA for the CDR3 is TGTGCCAGCAGCGCCGATCAGGGCAATCAGCCCCAGCATTTT. It codes for CASSADQGNQPQHF.

The genes are TRBV27 and TRBJ2-6; D possibly corresponds to TRBD2 (6 bases). The CDR3 extends over 15 amino acids. Between the trimmed V and J ends, which lost 6 bases and 2 bases, there was a span of 11 bases. Germline lookup yields CDR1 MNHEY and CDR2 SMNVEV (reference sequence). The DNA of the CDR3 is TGTGCCAGCAGGGGAGGAGGTACTGGGGCCAACGTCCTGACTTTC. It specifies CASRGGGTGANVLTF. The variable domain in full, completed from reference TRBV27 and TRBJ2-6, reads EAQVTQNPRYLITVTGKKLTVTCSQNMNHEYMSWYRQDPGLGLRQIYYSMNVEVTDKGDVPEGYKVSRKEKRNFPLILESPSPNQTSLYFCASRGGGTGANVLTFGAGSRLTVL.

The chain carries TRBV5-1 and TRBJ2-3; TRBD2 matches at 9 bases. The CDR3 spans 13 residues. Trimming took 4 bases from V and 4 from J; bases not matched to a gene: 1. In germline, CDR1 is SGHRS, CDR2 YFSETQ. CDR3 nucleotides: TGCGCCAGCAGCCCTAGCGGGGCAGATACGCAGTATTTT. It specifies CASSPSGADTQYF.

The V and J genes are TRBV2 and TRBJ2-3; 9 nucleotides agree with TRBD2. The CDR3 runs to 14 residues. Losses at the gene ends were 8 bases for V and 5 bases for J; bases not matched to a gene: 8. The germline V gene has CDR1 SNHLY and CDR2 FYNNEI. CDR3 sequence (DNA): TGTGCCAGCGGACTAGCGCACAGGAAAGATACGCAGTATTTT. Protein product: CASGLAHRKDTQYF. Variable domain in full (rest from reference TRBV2 and TRBJ2-3): EPEVTQTPSHQVTQMGQEVILRCVPISNHLYFYWYRQILGQKVEFLVSFYNNEISEKSEIFDDQFSVERPDGSNFTLKIRSTKLEDSAMYFCASGLAHRKDTQYFGPGTRLTVL.

The chain uses TRBV24-1 and TRBJ1-2; D is perhaps TRBD1 (5 bases). CDR1 is KGHDR and CDR2 is SFDVKD in the germline V gene. CDR3 length: 14 residues. Trimming removed 2 bases from V and 0 bases from J, with 6 bases in between. CDR3 in amino acids: CATSDWGANYGYTF. CDR3 nucleotide sequence: TGTGCCACCAGTGATTGGGGGGCTAACTATGGCTACACCTTC.

This clone has ten or more counts. The chain combines TRBV5-4 with TRBJ1-2, with 8 bases matching TRBD1. The CDR3 extends over 16 amino acids. J lost 5 bases, V lost 3 bases, and 12 bases had no gene match. CDR1 SGHNT and CDR2 YYREEE come from the germline V gene (reference sequence). The CDR3 region is CASSSSGTGVSYGYTF. The CDR3 DNA follows: TGTGCCAGCAGCTCCTCCGGGACAGGAGTAAGTTATGGCTACACCTTC.

The CDR3, as DNA: TGTGCCATCATCCCGGAGGGAGGGATCAAGCAGTTCTTC. It encodes CAIIPEGGIKQFF. The rearrangement links TRBV10-3 to TRBJ2-1; 7 bases line up with TRBD2. The CDR3 has 13 amino acids. The V segment lost 7 bases and the J segment 11 bases; nucleotides outside the gene matches: 11. CDR1 ENHRY and CDR2 SYGVKD come from the germline V gene.

The chain couples TRBV19 to TRBJ1-4, with TRBD1 identical over 7 bases. With V trimmed by 3 bases and J by 5 bases, 12 bases remained unmatched. CDR1 and CDR2 (germline): LNHDA, SQIVND (reference sequence). The CDR3 covers 17 residues. CDR3 region: CASSIPLRGRGNEKLFF. CDR3 nucleotides: TGTGCCAGTAGTATCCCCTTGAGGGGCAGGGGGAATGAAAAACTGTTTTTT.

This CDR3 is CATDSQNEKLFF. The CDR3 DNA reads as TGTGCCACTGACAGCCAAAATGAAAAACTGTTTTTT. The V and J genes are TRBV28 and TRBJ1-4, with D possibly matching TRBD1 (5 bases). The CDR3 spans 12 residues. V lost 10 bases and J 5 bases, leaving 11 bases between the germline ends. Germline V gene data show CDR1 as MDHEN and CDR2 as SYDVKM.

This clone was counted at least ten times. The chain is built from TRBV6-4 and TRBJ1-2; 7 positions match TRBD1. This CDR3 comprises 15 residues. V lost 6 bases to trimming and J lost 0 bases; unmatched junction nucleotides: 7. CDR1 and CDR2 from the germline V gene are MRHNA and SNTAGT. CDR3 residues: CASRMGTEANYGYTF. The CDR3 DNA reads as TGTGCCAGCAGAATGGGGACAGAAGCTAACTATGGCTACACCTTC.

The chain joins TRBV5-4 to TRBJ1-4, with TRBD1 as a possible D gene (5 bases). The CDR3 is made up of 14 amino acids. V lost 4 bases and J 2 bases, leaving 9 bases between the germline ends. Germline V lookup: CDR1 SGHNT, CDR2 YYREEE (reference sequence). The CDR3 DNA is TGTGCCAGCAGCATCAGGGCGACTAATGAAAAACTGTTTTTT. Its protein is CASSIRATNEKLFF.

V is TRBV7-2 and J is TRBJ2-1, with a weak D call TRBD2 (5 bases). The V end lost 8 bases, the J end lost 7 bases, and 15 bases lay between the germline ends. This CDR3 has 13 amino acids. Germline CDR1 SGHTA, CDR2 FQGNSA. The CDR3 region has the DNA TGTGCCAGCGTTTACGGAGGCCCGAATGAGCAGTTCTTC. Its protein is CASVYGGPNEQFF.

The J gene is TRBJ1-1, the V gene TRBV5-1, with 12 bases aligning to TRBD1. The CDR3 totals 15 residues. The junction had 2 bases not matched to a gene; V was cut back by 3 bases and J by 2 bases. The germline V gene encodes CDR1 SGHRS and CDR2 YFSETQ. CDR3 DNA sequence: TGCGCCAGCAGCTCCGGGACAGGGGGCAACACTGAAGCTTTCTTT. Encoded protein: CASSSGTGGNTEAFF.